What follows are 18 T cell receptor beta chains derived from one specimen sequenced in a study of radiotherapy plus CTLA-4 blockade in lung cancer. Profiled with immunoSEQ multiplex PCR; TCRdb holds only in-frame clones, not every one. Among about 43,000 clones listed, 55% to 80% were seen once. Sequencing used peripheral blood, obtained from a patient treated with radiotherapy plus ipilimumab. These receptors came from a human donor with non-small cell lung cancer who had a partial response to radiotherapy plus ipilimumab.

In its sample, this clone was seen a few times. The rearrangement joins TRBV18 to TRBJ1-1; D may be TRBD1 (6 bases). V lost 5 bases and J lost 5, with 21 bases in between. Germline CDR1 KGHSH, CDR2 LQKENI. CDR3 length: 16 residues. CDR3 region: CASSAGQLTMGTEAFF. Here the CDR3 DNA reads TGTGCCAGCTCAGCTGGACAGCTTACGATGGGGACTGAAGCTTTCTTT.

CDR3 DNA: TGTGCCAGTAGTATATCAAGCGGGAGGAACTACAATGAGCAGTTCTTC. It codes for CASSISSGRNYNEQFF. J is TRBJ2-1 and V is TRBV19; TRBD2 matches 9 bases. The CDR3 is 16 residues long. CDR1 LNHDA and CDR2 SQIVND come from the germline V gene (reference sequence). With 2 bases clipped from V and 3 bases from J, the junction kept 5 bases outside the gene matches.

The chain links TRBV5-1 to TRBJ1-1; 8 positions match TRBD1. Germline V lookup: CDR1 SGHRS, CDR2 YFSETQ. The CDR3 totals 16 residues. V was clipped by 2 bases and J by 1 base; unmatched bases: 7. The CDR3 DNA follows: TGCGCCAGCAGCTTTATTCCAGGGGGCTCGAACACTGAAGCTTTCTTT. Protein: CASSFIPGGSNTEAFF.

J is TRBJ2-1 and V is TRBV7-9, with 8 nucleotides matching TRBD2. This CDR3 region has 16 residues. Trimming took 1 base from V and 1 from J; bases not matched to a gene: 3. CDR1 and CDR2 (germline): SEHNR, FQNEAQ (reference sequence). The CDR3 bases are TGTGCCAGCAGCTTAGAACCGGGAGGGTCCTACAATGAGCAGTTCTTC. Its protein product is CASSLEPGGSYNEQFF.

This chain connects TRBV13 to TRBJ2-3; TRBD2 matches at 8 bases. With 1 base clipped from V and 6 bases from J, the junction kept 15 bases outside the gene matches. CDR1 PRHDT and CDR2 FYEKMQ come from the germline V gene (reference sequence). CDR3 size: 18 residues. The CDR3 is CASSLVSGRAGVGDTQYF. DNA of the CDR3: TGTGCCAGCAGCTTAGTAAGCGGTCGAGCGGGGGTGGGGGATACGCAGTATTTT. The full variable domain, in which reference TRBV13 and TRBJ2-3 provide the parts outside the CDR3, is AAGVIQSPRHLIKEKRETATLKCYPIPRHDTVYWYQQGPGQDPQFLISFYEKMQSDKGSIPDRFSAQQFSDYHSELNMSSLELGDSALYFCASSLVSGRAGVGDTQYFGPGTRLTVL.

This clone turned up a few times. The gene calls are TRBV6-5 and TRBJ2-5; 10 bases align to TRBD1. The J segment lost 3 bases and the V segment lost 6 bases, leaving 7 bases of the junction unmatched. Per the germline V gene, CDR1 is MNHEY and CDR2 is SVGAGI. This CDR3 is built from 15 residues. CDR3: CASRYLTGGEETQYF. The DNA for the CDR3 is TGTGCCAGCAGGTATTTGACAGGGGGCGAAGAGACCCAGTACTTC.

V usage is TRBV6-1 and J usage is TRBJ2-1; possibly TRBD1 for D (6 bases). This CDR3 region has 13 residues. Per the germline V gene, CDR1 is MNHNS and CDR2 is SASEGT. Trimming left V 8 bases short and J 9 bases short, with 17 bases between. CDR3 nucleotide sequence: TGTGCCAGCCAGACGCAGGGGCGGAGTGAGCAGTTCTTC. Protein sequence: CASQTQGRSEQFF.

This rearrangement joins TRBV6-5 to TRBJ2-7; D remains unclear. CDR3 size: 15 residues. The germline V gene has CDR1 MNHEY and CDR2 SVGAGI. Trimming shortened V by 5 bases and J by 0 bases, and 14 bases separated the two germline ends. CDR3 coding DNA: TGTGCCAGCAGTGGTGGCTCGAGGTCCTCCTACGAGCAGTACTTC. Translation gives CASSGGSRSSYEQYF.

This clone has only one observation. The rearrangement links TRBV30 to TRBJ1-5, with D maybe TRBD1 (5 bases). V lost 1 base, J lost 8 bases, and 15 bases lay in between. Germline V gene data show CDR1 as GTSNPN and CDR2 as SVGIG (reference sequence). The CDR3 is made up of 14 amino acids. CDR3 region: CAWSGGLTREPQHF. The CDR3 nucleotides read TGTGCCTGGAGTGGGGGACTGACACGGGAGCCCCAGCATTTT.

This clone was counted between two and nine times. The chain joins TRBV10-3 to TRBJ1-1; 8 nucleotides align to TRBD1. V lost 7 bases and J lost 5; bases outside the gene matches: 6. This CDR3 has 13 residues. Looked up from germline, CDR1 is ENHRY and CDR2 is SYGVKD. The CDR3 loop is CAITPDRATEAFF. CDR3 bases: TGTGCCATCACCCCGGACAGGGCAACTGAAGCTTTCTTT.

CDR3 sequence (DNA): TGTGCCAGCAGTCGAGGAGGGCCTTTGGAAGCTTTCTTT. Encoded protein: CASSRGGPLEAFF. The J gene is TRBJ1-1, the V gene TRBV25-1; D is unclear. Deletions cut 5 bases from V and 8 bases from J, with 15 bases between. Per the germline V gene, CDR1 is MGHDK and CDR2 is SYGVNS. CDR3 length equals 13 residues.

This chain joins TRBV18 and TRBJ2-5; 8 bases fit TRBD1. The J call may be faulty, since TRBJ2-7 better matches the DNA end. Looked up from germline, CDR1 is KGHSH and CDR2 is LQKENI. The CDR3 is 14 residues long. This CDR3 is CASSPKDRAYEQYF. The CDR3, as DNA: TGTGCCAGCTCACCAAAGGACAGGGCCTACGAGCAGTACTTC.

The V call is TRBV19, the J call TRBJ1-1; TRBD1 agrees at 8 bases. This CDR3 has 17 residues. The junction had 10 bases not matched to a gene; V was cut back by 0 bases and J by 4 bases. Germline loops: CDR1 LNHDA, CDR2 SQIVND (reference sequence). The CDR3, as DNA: TGTGCCAGTAGTATAGACCGCCGCGATACAGGGGGCACTGAAGCTTTCTTT. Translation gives CASSIDRRDTGGTEAFF.

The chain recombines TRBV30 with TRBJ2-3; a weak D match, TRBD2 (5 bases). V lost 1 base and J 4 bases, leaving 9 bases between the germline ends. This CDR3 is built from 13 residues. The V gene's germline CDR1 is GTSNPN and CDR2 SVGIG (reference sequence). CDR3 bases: TGTGCCTGGAGTGGCGGAGGCCCAGATACGCAGTATTTT. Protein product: CAWSGGGPDTQYF.

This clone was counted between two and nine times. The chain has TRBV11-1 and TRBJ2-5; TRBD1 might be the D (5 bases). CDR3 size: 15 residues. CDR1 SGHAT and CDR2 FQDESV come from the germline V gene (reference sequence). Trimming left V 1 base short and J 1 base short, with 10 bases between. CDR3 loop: CASSLGTTSQETQYF. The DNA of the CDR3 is TGTGCCAGCAGCTTAGGGACAACCTCCCAAGAGACCCAGTACTTC.

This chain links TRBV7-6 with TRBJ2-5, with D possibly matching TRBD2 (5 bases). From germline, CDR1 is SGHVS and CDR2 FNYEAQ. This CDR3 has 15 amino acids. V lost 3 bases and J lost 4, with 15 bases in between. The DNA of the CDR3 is TGTGCCAGCAGCTTGGGGAGACGGGAAGGAGAGACCCAGTACTTC. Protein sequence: CASSLGRREGETQYF.

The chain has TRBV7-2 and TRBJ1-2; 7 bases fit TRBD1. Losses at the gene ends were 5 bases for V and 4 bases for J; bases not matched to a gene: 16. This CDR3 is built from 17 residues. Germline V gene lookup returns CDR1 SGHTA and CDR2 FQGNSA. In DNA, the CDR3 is TGTGCCAGCAGCCCTACACTGACAGGGAGTTTCACCTATGGCTACACCTTC. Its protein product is CASSPTLTGSFTYGYTF.

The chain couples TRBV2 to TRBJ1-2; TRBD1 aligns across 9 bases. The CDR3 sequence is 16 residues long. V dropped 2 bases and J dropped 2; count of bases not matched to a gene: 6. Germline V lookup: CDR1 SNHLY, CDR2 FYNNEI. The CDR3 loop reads CASSENYRGRNYGYTF. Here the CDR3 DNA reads TGTGCCAGCAGTGAAAATTACAGGGGGCGAAACTATGGCTACACCTTC.